Shown below are 23 T cell receptor beta chains from a single sample sequenced in a study of prognosis after radiotherapy for stage I lung cancer. Genomic DNA yielded TCR beta CDR3, amplified by two-round multiplex PCR. TRBV and TRBJ genes each had their own specific primers in first-round PCR. Each CDR3 protein gets one entry after TCRdb re-called the multiplex PCR reads with MiXCR. The sample includes 20,000 to 30,000 distinct CDR3 sequences, about two fifths of them seen just once. This specimen consisted of PBMCs, obtained before or after stereotactic body radiation therapy (not recorded which). Receptors were obtained from a donor over 45 with non-small cell lung cancer.

The sample holds many counts of this clonotype. This chain joins TRBV9 and TRBJ2-1; D possibly uses TRBD1 or TRBD2 (6 bases each). Germline V lookup: CDR1 SGDLS, CDR2 YYNGEE. The V end was cut by 0 bases, the J end by 7 bases, with 20 bases between. The CDR3 runs to 17 residues. The CDR3 sequence: CASSVDGGLEGGNEQFF. The CDR3 coding sequence is TGTGCCAGCAGCGTAGACGGTGGGCTAGAGGGGGGTAATGAGCAGTTCTTC.

This clonotype was observed many times. A much more abundant neighbour one base away suggests this may be a read error. The chain is built from TRBV7-8 and TRBJ1-6; D unclear. The germline V gene encodes CDR1 SGHVS and CDR2 FQNEAQ. With 4 bases removed from V and 8 bases from J, the gap between germline ends came to 15 bases. CDR3 length equals 15 residues. The CDR3 loop reads CASSSVTARYSPLHF. CDR3 nucleotide sequence: TGTGCCAGCAGCTCAGTTACGGCGCGGTATTCACCCCTCCACTTT.

The table lists this clonotype with many counts. The rearrangement uses TRBV20-1 and TRBJ2-1; no definite D call. The CDR3 spans 15 residues. Trimming cost V 0 bases and J 0 bases, with 9 bases left between them. Germline CDR1 is DFQATT and CDR2 is SNEGSKA (reference sequence). DNA of the CDR3: TGCAGTGCTAGAGATCGTAAAGGCTCCTACAATGAGCAGTTCTTC. It is translated as CSARDRKGSYNEQFF.

The chain joins TRBV2 to TRBJ1-2, with 9 bases identical to TRBD1. The CDR3 is 15 amino acids. Germline CDR1 and CDR2: SNHLY and FYNNEI. With V trimmed by 2 bases and J by 7 bases, 8 bases remained unmatched. The CDR3 DNA sequence: TGTGCCAGCAGTGAACATACACAGGGGGCGCGTGGCTACACCTTC. It translates to CASSEHTQGARGYTF. Looking up the rest from reference TRBV2 and TRBJ1-2 gives the full variable domain: EPEVTQTPSHQVTQMGQEVILRCVPISNHLYFYWYRQILGQKVEFLVSFYNNEISEKSEIFDDQFSVERPDGSNFTLKIRSTKLEDSAMYFCASSEHTQGARGYTFGSGTRLTVV.

The table lists this clonotype with many counts. The rearrangement joins TRBV28 to TRBJ1-5, with a tentative D call TRBD1 (5 bases). The CDR3 loop spans 14 amino acids. The germline V gene has CDR1 MDHEN and CDR2 SYDVKM. V lost 10 bases to trimming and J lost 3 bases, with 16 bases between them. The CDR3 region is CATRATDYNQPQHF. The DNA for the CDR3 is TGTGCCACCCGGGCGACAGATTACAATCAGCCCCAGCATTTT.

The table lists this clonotype with many counts. The V gene is TRBV6-2 or TRBV6-3, the J gene TRBJ2-3; either TRBD1 or TRBD2 may fit D (6 bases each). The germline V gene encodes CDR1 MNHEY and CDR2 SVGEGT. Trimming cost V 2 bases and J 3 bases, with 9 bases left between them. The CDR3 covers 14 residues. CDR3 in DNA: TGTGCCAGCAGTTACGGGGGGCGGACAGATACGCAGTATTTT. Its protein product is CASSYGGRTDTQYF.

In its sample, this clonotype was seen many times. The chain employs TRBV4-2 and TRBJ2-1, with a weak D call TRBD2 (6 bases). CDR1 is LGHNA, CDR2 YNFKEQ, per germline. V lost 5 bases and J lost 12, with 14 bases in between. The CDR3 consists of 12 residues. CDR3 in amino acids: CASSKLGGPQFF. Here the CDR3 DNA reads TGTGCCAGCAGCAAACTTGGAGGGCCGCAGTTCTTC.

This clonotype was counted ten times or more. The V and J genes are TRBV24-1 and TRBJ2-7; D is uncertain. Trimming took 4 bases from V and 12 from J, leaving 15 bases between them. The CDR3 loop spans 12 amino acids. Germline V CDR1 and CDR2: KGHDR, SFDVKD. This CDR3 reads CATSDPLLRWYF. DNA of the CDR3: TGTGCCACCAGTGACCCCCTCCTGAGATGGTACTTC.

The rearrangement joins TRBV12-3 or TRBV12-4 to TRBJ1-2; 9 bases match TRBD1. Trimming cost V 6 bases and J 8 bases; bases outside gene matches: 10. This CDR3 is built from 14 residues. CDR3 amino acids: CASSRGTGRRGYTF. The DNA of the CDR3 is TGTGCCAGCAGCCGCGGGACAGGGCGGAGGGGCTACACCTTC.

About this clonotype itself: The junction and the germline gene differ at one end; a read error may be behind it. The V and J genes are TRBV6-1 and TRBJ2-7; 10 bases match TRBD2. Germline V CDR1 and CDR2: MNHNS, SASEGT. The CDR3 is 14 amino acids. CDR3 amino acids: CSSISASGSFEQYF. The CDR3 DNA reads as TGTTCCAGCATTTCAGCTAGCGGGAGTTTTGAGCAGTACTTC.

CDR3 coding DNA: TGTGCCAGCAGTTTATACCCAGTCGGGGCCGAGGGAAATGAGCAGTTCTTC. It yields the protein CASSLYPVGAEGNEQFF. The chain combines TRBV12-3 or TRBV12-4 with TRBJ2-1, with D tentatively TRBD1 or TRBD2 (5 bases each). V was pared by 2 bases and J by 7 bases, with 21 bases between. The CDR3 totals 17 residues.

As to this clonotype: A much larger clone differs from this one at a single base, so this may be a read error. The rearrangement uses TRBV6-1 and TRBJ2-5; D possibly matches TRBD1 or TRBD2 (5 bases each). V was cut by 10 bases and J by 5 bases, with 14 bases left in between. Germline V CDR1 and CDR2: MNHNS, SASEGT. The CDR3 runs 12 residues. The CDR3 sequence is CATSGAWETQYF. DNA for the CDR3: TGTGCCACCTCCGGGGCTTGGGAGACCCAGTACTTC.

This clonotype was seen a few times. A single base separates this from a much larger clone, so it may be a read error. V gene TRBV2 combines with J gene TRBJ2-7; D is uncertain. Germline V gene data show CDR1 as SNHLY and CDR2 as FYNNEI. Trimming removed 5 bases at V and 2 bases at J, with 19 bases between. This CDR3 contains 16 residues. The DNA for the CDR3 is TGTGCCAGCAGTCCCATCATCGGCATGGACGCCTACGAGCAGTACTTC. Its translation: CASSPIIGMDAYEQYF.

The rearrangement links TRBV20-1 to TRBJ2-2; the D call may be TRBD1 or TRBD2 (5 bases each). Per germline, CDR1 DFQATT and CDR2 SNEGSKA (reference sequence). The V gene lost 5 bases and the J gene lost 11 bases, with 15 bases spanning the gap. The CDR3 is 12 amino acids. The CDR3 nucleotides are TGCAGTGCTTGCCCAGGGAGCGGTGAGCTGTTTTTT. It encodes CSACPGSGELFF.

A note on this clonotype: This is likely an artifact of a read error, given a far larger clone one base away. The chain joins TRBV7-9 to TRBJ2-1; tentative D call: TRBD1 (6 bases). The germline V and J ends were trimmed by 2 bases and 7 bases, with 15 bases remaining between them. Per germline, CDR1 SEHNR and CDR2 FQNEAQ (reference sequence). The CDR3 sequence is 15 residues long. CDR3 region: CASSLLTVRGNEQFF. CDR3 DNA: TGTGCCAGCAGCTTATTAACAGTGAGGGGGAATGAGCAGTTCTTC.

This clonotype is judged medium-sized. The V and J genes are TRBV5-1 and TRBJ2-2, with 9 nucleotides matching TRBD2. Losses at the gene ends were 1 base for V and 2 bases for J; bases not matched to a gene: 3. CDR3 length equals 16 residues. CDR1 and CDR2 from the germline V gene are SGHRS and YFSETQ. The CDR3 nucleotides are TGCGCCAGCAGCTTGTCGCTAGCGGGAAACACCGGGGAGCTGTTTTTT. This codes for CASSLSLAGNTGELFF.

This clonotype was observed many times. The CDR3: CASSLVGQYQETQYF. The CDR3, as DNA: TGCGCCAGCAGCTTGGTAGGACAGTACCAAGAGACCCAGTACTTC. The chain links TRBV5-1 to TRBJ2-5, with a tentative D call TRBD1 (6 bases). Germline CDR1 SGHRS, CDR2 YFSETQ. The CDR3 is 15 residues long. The V and J ends lost 0 bases and 0 bases respectively, with 9 bases between them. The entire variable domain, with the rest obtained from reference TRBV5-1 and TRBJ2-5, is as follows: KAGVTQTPRYLIKTRGQQVTLSCSPISGHRSVSWYQQTPGQGLQFLFEYFSETQRNKGNFPGRFSGRQFSNSRSEMNVSTLELGDSALYLCASSLVGQYQETQYFGPGTRLLVL.

As to this clonotype: This may stem from a read error, because a much larger clone lies one nucleotide away. The rearrangement joins TRBV12-3 or TRBV12-4 to TRBJ1-2; 7 bases agree with TRBD1. Losses at the gene ends were 6 bases for V and 10 bases for J; bases not matched to a gene: 8. CDR3 length: 12 amino acids. Here the CDR3 DNA reads TGTGCCAGCAGCTCGACAGGGTTTGTCTACACCTTC. It translates to CASSSTGFVYTF.

Ten or more counts support this clonotype. This chain uses TRBV3-1 with TRBJ2-2, with a possible D match to TRBD2 (6 bases). The V gene lost 2 bases and the J gene lost 7 bases, with 17 bases spanning the gap. This CDR3 is 16 amino acids long. Germline lookup yields CDR1 LGHDT and CDR2 YNNKEL (reference sequence). CDR3 DNA: TGTGCCAGCAGCCAAAGGGGAGGTGGGATCGACGGGGAGCTGTTTTTT. As protein: CASSQRGGGIDGELFF.

In its sample, this clonotype was seen many times. The V gene is TRBV18, the J gene TRBJ2-7; D is perhaps TRBD2 (5 bases). Germline CDR1 KGHSH, CDR2 LQKENI. This CDR3 has 13 amino acids. Trimming cost V 3 bases and J 1 base, with 7 bases left between them. CDR3 DNA sequence: TGTGCCAGCTCACCCCCGGGATCCTACGAGCAGTACTTC. Its translation: CASSPPGSYEQYF.

The chain combines TRBV6-1 with TRBJ1-1; no definite D call. The ends were cut back, 6 bases at V and 2 bases at J, with 13 bases in the middle. CDR1 and CDR2 from the germline V gene are MNHNS and SASEGT. This CDR3 is 14 amino acids long. The CDR3 loop is CASRSRGFNTEAFF. DNA of the CDR3: TGTGCCAGCAGGTCAAGAGGGTTTAACACTGAAGCTTTCTTT.

On this clonotype itself: This may come from a read error, since a much larger clone is one base off. The CDR3 carries no conserved terminal phenylalanine or tryptophan, so it likely arises from a read error. The chain carries TRBV29-1 and TRBJ2-7; 10 bases fit TRBD2. The CDR3 length is 14 residues. CDR1 and CDR2 (germline): SQVTM, ANQGSEA. Trimming took 6 bases from V and 3 from J; bases not matched to a gene: 8. The DNA for the CDR3 is TGCAGCGTGATTGGAGCGGGAGGGGGCTACGAGCAGTACCTC. As protein: CSVIGAGGGYEQYL.

The rearrangement uses TRBV5-1 and TRBJ2-2; unclear D gene. Germline V CDR1 and CDR2: SGHRS, YFSETQ. The CDR3 totals 15 residues. Trimming removed 4 bases at V and 0 bases at J, with 10 bases between. Here the CDR3 DNA reads TGCGCCAGCAGCGTCTTCGACACGAACACCGGGGAGCTGTTTTTT. Amino acids: CASSVFDTNTGELFF.